This T cell receptor beta chain is from a study of shared clonotypes between healthy human individuals. Sequencing was performed with immunoSEQ multiplex PCR; in TCRdb, only in-frame clones are kept and a portion is missing. Seen here are some 530,000 clones, approximately 80% observed once, and the top ten hold around 11%. Sequenced input: PBMCs. The sequence was obtained from a woman aged 40 to 50 in good health. Some clones in this sample may be carry-over from other donors' samples.

The CDR3 sequence is CASSFAGFAYAGGEQFF. The CDR3 DNA reads TGTGCCAGCAGTTTCGCGGGCTTCGCCTATGCTGGAGGTGAGCAGTTCTTC. The chain couples TRBV28 to TRBJ2-1; D may be TRBD2 (5 bases). Deletions cut 3 bases from V and 9 bases from J, with 24 bases between. This CDR3 has 17 residues. Germline CDR1 and CDR2: MDHEN and SYDVKM.